This T cell receptor beta chain came from a study of identical twins. General observations from the study: Fewer insertions characterized abundant cord blood beta clonotypes, whereas memory repertoires showed none. Within twin pairs, the out-of-frame alpha sequences they shared showed excess low generation probability.

Through template switching, a universal primer site was introduced, and the cDNA contained unique molecular identifiers. From the 5' RACE reads, TCRdb called clonotypes with MiXCR, one entry per CDR3 protein. This sample has a few hundred thousand distinct CDR3 sequences, with 12% to 15% found just once. Everyone who gave samples was a healthy Caucasian. This clonotype has a handful of counts. Antigen: not known. The CDR3 consists of 18 residues. Trimming shortened V by 7 bases and J by 0 bases, and 21 bases separated the two germline ends. CDR1 MNHNS and CDR2 SASEGT come from the germline V gene. These data were also filed under a second study, of yellow fever vaccine responses in identical twins.

V is TRBV6-1 and J is TRBJ1-4; possibly TRBD1 for D (5 bases). The sequence was obtained from a woman aged 18-29 years in good health. The sequencing sample was made of CD4+ T cells sorted from blood. For the CDR3, the DNA is TGTGCCAGCACACGAACGTGGCAGGGCCCAGCAACTAATGAAAAACTGTTTTTT. Protein sequence: CASTRTWQGPATNEKLFF.